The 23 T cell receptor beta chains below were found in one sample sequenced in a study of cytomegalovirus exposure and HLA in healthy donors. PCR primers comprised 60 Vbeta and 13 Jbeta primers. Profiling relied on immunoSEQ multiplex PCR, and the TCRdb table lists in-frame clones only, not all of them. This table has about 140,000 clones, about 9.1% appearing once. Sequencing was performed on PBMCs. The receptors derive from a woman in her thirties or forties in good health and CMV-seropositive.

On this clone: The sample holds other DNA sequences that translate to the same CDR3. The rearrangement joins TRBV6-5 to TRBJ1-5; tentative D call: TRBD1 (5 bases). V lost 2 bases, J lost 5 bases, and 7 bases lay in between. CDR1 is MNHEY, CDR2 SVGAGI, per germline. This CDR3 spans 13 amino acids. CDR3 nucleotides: TGTGCCAGCAGTTACACCAGGGATCAGCCCCAGCATTTT. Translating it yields CASSYTRDQPQHF.

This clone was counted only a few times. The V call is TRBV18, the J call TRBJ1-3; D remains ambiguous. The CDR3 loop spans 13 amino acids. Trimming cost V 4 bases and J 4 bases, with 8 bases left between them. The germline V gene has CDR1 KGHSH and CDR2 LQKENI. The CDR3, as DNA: TGTGCCAGCTCACGCGAGGCAGGAAACACCATATATTTT. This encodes CASSREAGNTIYF.

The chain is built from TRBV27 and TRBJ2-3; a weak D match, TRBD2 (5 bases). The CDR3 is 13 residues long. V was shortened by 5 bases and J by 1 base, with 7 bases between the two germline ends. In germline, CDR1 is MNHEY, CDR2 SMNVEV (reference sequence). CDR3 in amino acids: CASSHSGTDTQYF. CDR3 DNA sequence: TGTGCCAGCAGTCATAGCGGCACAGATACGCAGTATTTT.

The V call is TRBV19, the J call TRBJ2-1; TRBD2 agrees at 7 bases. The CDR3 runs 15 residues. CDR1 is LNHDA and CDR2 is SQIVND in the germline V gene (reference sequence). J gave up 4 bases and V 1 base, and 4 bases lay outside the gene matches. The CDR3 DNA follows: TGTGCCAGTAGTATAGTGGCGGGGGAGTACAATGAGCAGTTCTTC. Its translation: CASSIVAGEYNEQFF.

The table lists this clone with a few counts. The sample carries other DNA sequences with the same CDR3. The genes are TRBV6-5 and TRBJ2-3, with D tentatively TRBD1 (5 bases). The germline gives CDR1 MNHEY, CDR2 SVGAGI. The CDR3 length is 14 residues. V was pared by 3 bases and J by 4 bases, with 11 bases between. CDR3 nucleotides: TGTGCCAGCAGTTATGCGGAAGGGGCAGATACGCAGTATTTT. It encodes CASSYAEGADTQYF.

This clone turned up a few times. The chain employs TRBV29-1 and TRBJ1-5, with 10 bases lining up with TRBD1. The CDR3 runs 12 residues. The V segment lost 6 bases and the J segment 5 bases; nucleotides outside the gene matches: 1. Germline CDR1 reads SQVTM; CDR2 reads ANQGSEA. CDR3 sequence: CSVGTGDQPQHF. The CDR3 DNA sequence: TGCAGCGTCGGGACAGGGGATCAGCCCCAGCATTTT.

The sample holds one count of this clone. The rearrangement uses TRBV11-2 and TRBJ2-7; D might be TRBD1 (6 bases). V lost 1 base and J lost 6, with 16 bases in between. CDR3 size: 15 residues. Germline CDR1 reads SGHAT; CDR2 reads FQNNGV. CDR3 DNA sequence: TGTGCCAGCAGCTTAGCTACGGACAGTTATTTCGAGCAGTACTTC. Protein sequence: CASSLATDSYFEQYF.

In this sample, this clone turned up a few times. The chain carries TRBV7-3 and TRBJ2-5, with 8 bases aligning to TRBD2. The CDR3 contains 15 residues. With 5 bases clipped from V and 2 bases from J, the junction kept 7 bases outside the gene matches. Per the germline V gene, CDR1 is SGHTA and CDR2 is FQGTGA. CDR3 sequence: CASSLSGGGQETQYF. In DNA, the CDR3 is TGTGCCAGCAGCCTGTCGGGGGGGGGTCAAGAGACCCAGTACTTC.

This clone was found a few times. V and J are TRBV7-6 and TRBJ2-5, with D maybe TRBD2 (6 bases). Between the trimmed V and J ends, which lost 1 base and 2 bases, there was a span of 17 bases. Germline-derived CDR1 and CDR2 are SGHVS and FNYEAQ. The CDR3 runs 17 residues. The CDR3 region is CASSLERGASEQETQYF. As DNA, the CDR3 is TGTGCCAGCAGCTTAGAGCGAGGGGCTAGCGAACAAGAGACCCAGTACTTC. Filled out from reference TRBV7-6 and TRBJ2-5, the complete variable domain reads GAGVSQSPRYKVTKRGQDVALRCDPISGHVSLYWYRQALGQGPEFLTYFNYEAQQDKSGLPNDRFSAERPEGSISTLTIQRTEQRDSAMYRCASSLERGASEQETQYFGPGTRLLVL.

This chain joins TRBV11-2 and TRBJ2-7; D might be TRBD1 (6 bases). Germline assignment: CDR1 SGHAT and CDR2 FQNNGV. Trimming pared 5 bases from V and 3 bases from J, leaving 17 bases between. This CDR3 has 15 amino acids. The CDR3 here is CASSLRWDTFYEQYF. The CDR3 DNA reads TGTGCCAGCAGCCTAAGGTGGGACACATTCTACGAGCAGTACTTC. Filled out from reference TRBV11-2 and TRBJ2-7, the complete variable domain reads EAGVAQSPRYKIIEKRQSVAFWCNPISGHATLYWYQQILGQGPKLLIQFQNNGVVDDSQLPKDRFSAERLKGVDSTLKIQPAKLEDSAVYLCASSLRWDTFYEQYFGPGTRLTVT.

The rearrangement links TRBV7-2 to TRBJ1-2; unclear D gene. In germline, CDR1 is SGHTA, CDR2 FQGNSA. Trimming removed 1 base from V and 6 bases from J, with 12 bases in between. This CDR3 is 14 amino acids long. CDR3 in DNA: TGTGCCAGCAGCTTAGGTCGGGGTCGGGATGGCTACACCTTC. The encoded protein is CASSLGRGRDGYTF.

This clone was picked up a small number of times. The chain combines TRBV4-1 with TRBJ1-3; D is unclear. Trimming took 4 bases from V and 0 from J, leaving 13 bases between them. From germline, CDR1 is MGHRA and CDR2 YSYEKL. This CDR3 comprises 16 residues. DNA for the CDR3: TGCGCCAGCAGCCCTAGGGAGGGCGGCTCTGGAAACACCATATATTTT. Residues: CASSPREGGSGNTIYF.

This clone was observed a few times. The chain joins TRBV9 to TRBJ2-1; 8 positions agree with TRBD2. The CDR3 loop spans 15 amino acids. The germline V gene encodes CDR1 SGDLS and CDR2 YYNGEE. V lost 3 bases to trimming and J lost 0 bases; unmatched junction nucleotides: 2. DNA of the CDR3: TGTGCCAGCAGCGCGCGGGGGGACTCCTACAATGAGCAGTTCTTC. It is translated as CASSARGDSYNEQFF.

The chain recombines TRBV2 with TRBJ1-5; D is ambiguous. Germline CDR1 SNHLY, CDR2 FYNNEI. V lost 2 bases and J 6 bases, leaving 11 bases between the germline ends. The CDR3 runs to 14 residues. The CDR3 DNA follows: TGTGCCAGCAGTGAACTAACAGTTGGTCAGCCCCAGCATTTT. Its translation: CASSELTVGQPQHF.

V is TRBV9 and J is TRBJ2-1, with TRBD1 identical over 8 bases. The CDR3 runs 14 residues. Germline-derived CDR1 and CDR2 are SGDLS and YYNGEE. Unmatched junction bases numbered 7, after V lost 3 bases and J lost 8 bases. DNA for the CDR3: TGTGCCAGCAGCGCCAGGGGGCGTTGGGATGAGCAGTTCTTC. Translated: CASSARGRWDEQFF.

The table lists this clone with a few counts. CDR3 nucleotides: TGTGCCAGCAGCTTGGACAGGAGGGTAGTGAATGAGCAGTTCTTC. This translates into CASSLDRRVVNEQFF. The chain is built from TRBV5-4 and TRBJ2-1; weak D call: TRBD2 (6 bases). V lost 0 bases, J lost 7 bases, and 14 bases lay in between. Per germline, CDR1 SGHNT and CDR2 YYREEE (reference sequence). The CDR3 extends over 15 amino acids.

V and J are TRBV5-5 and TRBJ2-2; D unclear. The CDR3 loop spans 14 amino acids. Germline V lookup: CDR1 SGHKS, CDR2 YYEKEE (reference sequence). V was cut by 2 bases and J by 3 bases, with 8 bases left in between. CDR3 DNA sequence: TGTGCCAGCAGCTTTTCCCCGGACACCGGGGAGCTGTTTTTT. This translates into CASSFSPDTGELFF.

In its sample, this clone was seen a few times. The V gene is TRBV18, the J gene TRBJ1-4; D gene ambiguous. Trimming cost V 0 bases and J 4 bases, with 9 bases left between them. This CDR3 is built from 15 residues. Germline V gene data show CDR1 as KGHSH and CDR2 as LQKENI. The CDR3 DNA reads TGTGCCAGCTCACCACCGAACGGGGTTAATGAAAAACTGTTTTTT. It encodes CASSPPNGVNEKLFF.

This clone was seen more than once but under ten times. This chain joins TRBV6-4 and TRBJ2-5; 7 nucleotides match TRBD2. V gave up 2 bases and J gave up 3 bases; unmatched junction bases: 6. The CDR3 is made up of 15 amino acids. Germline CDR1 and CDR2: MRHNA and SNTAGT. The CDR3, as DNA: TGTGCCAGCAGTGACAAAGCGGGGACGGAAGAGACCCAGTACTTC. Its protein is CASSDKAGTEETQYF.

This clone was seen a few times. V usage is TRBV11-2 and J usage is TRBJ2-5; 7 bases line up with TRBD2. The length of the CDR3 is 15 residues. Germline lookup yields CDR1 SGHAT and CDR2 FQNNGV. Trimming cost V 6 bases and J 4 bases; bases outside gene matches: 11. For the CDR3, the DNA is TGTGCCAGCAGTGGTGCGGGGGTTTATGGAGAGACCCAGTACTTC. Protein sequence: CASSGAGVYGETQYF.

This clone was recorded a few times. CDR3 sequence: CASSISGTGDNYGYTF. The CDR3 region has the DNA TGTGCCAGTAGTATTTCGGGGACAGGGGATAACTATGGCTACACCTTC. The rearrangement uses TRBV19 and TRBJ1-2; 10 bases are a match to TRBD1. The V segment lost 3 bases and the J segment 1 base; nucleotides outside the gene matches: 5. Germline V gives CDR1 LNHDA, CDR2 SQIVND (reference sequence). CDR3 length: 16 residues.

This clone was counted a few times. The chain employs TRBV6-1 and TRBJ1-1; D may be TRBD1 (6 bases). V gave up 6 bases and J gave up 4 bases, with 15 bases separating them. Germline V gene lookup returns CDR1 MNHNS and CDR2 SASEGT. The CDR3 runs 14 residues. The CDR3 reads CASRPDRTSTEAFF. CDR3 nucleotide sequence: TGTGCCAGCAGGCCCGACAGGACCTCCACTGAAGCTTTCTTT.

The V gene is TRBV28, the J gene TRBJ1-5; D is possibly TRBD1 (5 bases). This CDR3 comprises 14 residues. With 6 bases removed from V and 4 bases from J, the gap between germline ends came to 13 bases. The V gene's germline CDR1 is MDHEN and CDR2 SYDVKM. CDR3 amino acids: CASRAGVSNQPQHF. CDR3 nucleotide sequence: TGTGCCAGCAGAGCGGGGGTCTCGAATCAGCCCCAGCATTTT.